This TCR beta chain originates from a study of T cell changes during pregnancy in multiple sclerosis. Assay used: immunoSEQ multiplex PCR; TCRdb lists only in-frame clones, some missing. The repertoire has around 13,000 clones, approximately 88% of them found once; the top ten carry 6.5% to 8.5%. The CDR3 consists of 13 residues. CDR1 is MNHEY and CDR2 is SMNVEV in the germline V gene (reference sequence). Trimming removed 6 bases from V and 1 base from J, with 8 bases in between. The sample was CD8+ T cells from peripheral blood mononuclear cells, taken in the second trimester of pregnancy. This sequence joins TRBV27 and TRBJ2-3, with TRBD2 as a possible D gene (6 bases). This clonotype was obtained from a female donor in good health, enrolled as a control in a pregnancy study. The CDR3 DNA reads TGTGCCAGCAGGCCTAGCGGCACAGATACGCAGTATTTT. Translated: CASRPSGTDTQYF.